This is a list of T cell receptor beta chains from one sample in a study of cytomegalovirus exposure and HLA in healthy donors. The table came from immunoSEQ multiplex PCR; TCRdb's copy has only in-frame clones and leaves some out. The sample yields about 160,000 clones, 81% seen once. Source material: PBMCs. The source of these receptors is a woman aged 45-65 years in good health and CMV-seronegative. The CDR3 runs from the conserved cysteine through the conserved F or W. A D gene is named only where the DNA matches it firmly. Size is omitted from some rows. Given values are once, few, many or a class for expanded clones.

d_call	clone_size	j_call	v_call	cdr3_aa	cdr3_nt
.	.	TRBJ1-3	TRBV7-3	CASSLTRSNTIYF	TGTGCCAGCAGCTTAACCAGGTCAAACACCATATATTTT
TRBD2	few	TRBJ2-1	TRBV4-2	CASSQDPPAGGGRNEQFF	TGTGCCAGCAGCCAAGATCCCCCCGCGGGGGGGGGTCGAAATGAGCAGTTCTTC
TRBD1	once	TRBJ2-7	TRBV7-2	CASSTTGQTYEQYF	TGTGCCAGCAGCACCACGGGACAGACCTACGAGCAGTACTTC
TRBD2	once	TRBJ2-5	TRBV25-1	CASSELAGSETQYF	TGTGCCAGCAGTGAATTAGCGGGATCCGAGACCCAGTACTTC
.	.	TRBJ2-3	TRBV2	CASRLDAPDTQYF	TGTGCCAGCCGACTCGACGCACCAGATACGCAGTATTTT
.	.	TRBJ1-2	TRBV5-6	CASSLTTALNYGYTF	TGTGCCAGCAGCCTAACGACAGCACTTAACTATGGCTACACCTTC
.	.	TRBJ1-1	TRBV5-4	CASSLGAGDTEAFF	TGTGCCAGCAGCTTGGGGGCAGGGGATACTGAAGCTTTCTTT
TRBD1	.	TRBJ1-2	TRBV6-6	CASTGTGTGLNYGYTF	TGTGCCAGCACCGGAACCGGGACAGGGCTTAACTATGGCTACACCTTC
.	.	TRBJ1-1	TRBV29-1	CSVGSTEAFF	TGCAGCGTTGGCAGCACTGAAGCTTTCTTT
TRBD2	.	TRBJ2-3	TRBV7-2	CASSRLAGTDTQYF	TGTGCCAGCAGCCGCCTAGCGGGAACGGATACGCAGTATTTT
TRBD1	.	TRBJ1-6	TRBV6-1	CASSERGQNSPLHF	TGTGCCAGCAGTGAAAGGGGACAGAATTCACCCCTCCACTTT
.	.	TRBJ2-7	TRBV18	CASSPSRGANYEQYF	TGTGCCAGCTCACCATCCCGGGGGGCCAACTACGAGCAGTACTTC
.	.	TRBJ2-5	TRBV7-2	CASSEDLGTEQETQYF	TGTGCCAGCAGCGAAGACCTTGGGACTGAACAAGAGACCCAGTACTTC
.	.	TRBJ2-2	TRBV21-1	CASSWGGAGSNTGELFF	TGTGCCAGCAGCTGGGGGGGGGCGGGTTCGAACACCGGGGAGCTGTTTTTT
.	.	TRBJ2-3	TRBV30	CAWGGVGGPFTDTQYF	TGTGCCTGGGGTGGGGTGGGAGGACCGTTCACAGATACGCAGTATTTT
.	few	TRBJ1-2	TRBV30	CASVSRANYGYTF	TGTGCCAGTGTGTCTAGAGCCAACTATGGCTACACCTTC
.	.	TRBJ1-6	TRBV9	CASSVGPEGDSPLHF	TGTGCCAGCAGCGTAGGTCCCGAGGGGGATTCACCCCTCCACTTT
TRBD1	.	TRBJ2-3	TRBV23-1	CASKVRTGVFTDTQYF	TGCGCCAGCAAGGTACGGACAGGGGTTTTCACAGATACGCAGTATTTT
.	.	TRBJ2-3	TRBV5-6	CASSRGVKSTDTQYF	TGTGCCAGCAGCCGGGGAGTCAAAAGCACAGATACGCAGTATTTT
.	.	TRBJ2-7	TRBV5-4	CASSLVDRPYEQYF	TGTGCCAGCAGCTTGGTTGACAGGCCCTACGAGCAGTACTTC
.	.	TRBJ1-1	TRBV9	CASSPEVAGTEAFF	TGTGCCAGCAGCCCCGAAGTAGCGGGGACTGAAGCTTTCTTT
.	.	TRBJ2-3	TRBV19	CASSPTRDTDTQYF	TGTGCCAGTAGCCCCACTAGGGACACAGATACGCAGTATTTT
.	.	TRBJ2-2	TRBV18	CASSPAATGELFF	TGTGCCAGCTCACCTGCTGCGACCGGGGAGCTGTTTTTT
.	.	TRBJ2-5	TRBV9	CASSVSAGYQETQYF	TGTGCCAGCAGCGTAAGCGCAGGGTACCAAGAGACCCAGTACTTC
.	.	TRBJ1-2	TRBV7-9	CASSAPGYGYTF	TGTGCCAGCAGCGCTCCAGGGTATGGCTACACCTTC
TRBD1	.	TRBJ2-1	TRBV11-2	CASRRSGQVANEQFF	TGTGCCAGCCGACGATCGGGACAGGTCGCCAATGAGCAGTTCTTC
.	.	TRBJ1-5	TRBV7-2	CASSARGTANQPQHF	TGTGCCAGCAGTGCCCGAGGTACCGCTAATCAGCCCCAGCATTTT
TRBD2	.	TRBJ2-5	TRBV28	CASSQSSGRGTQYF	TGTGCCAGCAGCCAGTCTAGCGGGAGAGGGACCCAGTACTTC
TRBD1	.	TRBJ2-7	TRBV27	CASSYRDRGYEQYF	TGTGCCAGCAGTTACCGGGACAGGGGATACGAGCAGTACTTC
.	few	TRBJ2-1	TRBV5-1	CASSLDGSYNEQFF	TGCGCCAGCAGCTTGGATGGCTCTTACAATGAGCAGTTCTTC
.	.	TRBJ2-1	TRBV12-5	CASGLSFGGRYNEQFF	TGTGCTAGTGGTTTGTCTTTCGGGGGGCGATACAATGAGCAGTTCTTC
.	.	TRBJ1-5	TRBV6-5	CASSPRREGNQPQHF	TGTGCCAGCAGTCCCCGGAGGGAGGGCAATCAGCCCCAGCATTTT
.	.	TRBJ1-5	TRBV6-1	CASRVQRGNQPQHF	TGTGCCAGCAGAGTACAGAGGGGCAATCAGCCCCAGCATTTT
TRBD1	.	TRBJ1-1	TRBV6-6	CASSAWDRNTEAFF	TGTGCCAGCAGCGCATGGGACAGGAACACTGAAGCTTTCTTT